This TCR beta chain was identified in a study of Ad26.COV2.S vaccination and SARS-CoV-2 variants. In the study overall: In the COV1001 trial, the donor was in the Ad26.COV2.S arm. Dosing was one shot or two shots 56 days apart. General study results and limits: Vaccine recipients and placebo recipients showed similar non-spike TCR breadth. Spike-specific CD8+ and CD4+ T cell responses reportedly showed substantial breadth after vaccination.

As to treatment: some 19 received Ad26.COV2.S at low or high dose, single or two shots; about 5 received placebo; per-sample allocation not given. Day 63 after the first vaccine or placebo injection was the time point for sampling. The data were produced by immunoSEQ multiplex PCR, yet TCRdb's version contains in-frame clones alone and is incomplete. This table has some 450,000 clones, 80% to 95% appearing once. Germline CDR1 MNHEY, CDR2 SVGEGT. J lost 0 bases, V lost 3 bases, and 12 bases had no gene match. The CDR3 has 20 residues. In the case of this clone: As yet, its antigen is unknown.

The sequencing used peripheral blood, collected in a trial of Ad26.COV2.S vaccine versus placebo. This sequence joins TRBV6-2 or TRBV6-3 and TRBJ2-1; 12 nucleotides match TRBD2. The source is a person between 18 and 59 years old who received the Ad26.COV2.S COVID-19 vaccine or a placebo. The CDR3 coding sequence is TGTGCCAGCAGTTATCCCGAGACTAGCGGGAGTGGGTACTCCTACAATGAGCAGTTCTTC. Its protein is CASSYPETSGSGYSYNEQFF.